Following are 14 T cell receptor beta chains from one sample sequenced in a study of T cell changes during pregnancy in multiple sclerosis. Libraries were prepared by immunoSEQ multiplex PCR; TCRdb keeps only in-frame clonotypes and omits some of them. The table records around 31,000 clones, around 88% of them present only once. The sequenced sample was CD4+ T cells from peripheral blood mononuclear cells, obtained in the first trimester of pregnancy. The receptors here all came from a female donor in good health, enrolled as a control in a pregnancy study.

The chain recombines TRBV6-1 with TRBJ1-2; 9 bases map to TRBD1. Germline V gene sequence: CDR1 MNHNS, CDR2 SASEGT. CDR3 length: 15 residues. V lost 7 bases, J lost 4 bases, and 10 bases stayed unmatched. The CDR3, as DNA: TGTGCCAGCAAATCCCGGACAGGGGTGGCCTATGGCTACACCTTC. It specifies CASKSRTGVAYGYTF.

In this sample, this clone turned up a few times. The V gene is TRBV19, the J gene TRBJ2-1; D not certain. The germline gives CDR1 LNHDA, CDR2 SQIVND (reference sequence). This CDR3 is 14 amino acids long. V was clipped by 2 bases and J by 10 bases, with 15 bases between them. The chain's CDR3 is CASSISDSHREQFF. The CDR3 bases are TGTGCCAGTAGTATATCTGACTCCCATCGGGAGCAGTTCTTC.

The CDR3 loop is CASSLDGGEEKLFF. The DNA for the CDR3 is TGCGCCAGCAGCTTGGATGGAGGGGAGGAAAAACTGTTTTTT. The V and J genes are TRBV5-1 and TRBJ1-4, with D possibly TRBD1 on 5 matching bases. Germline V gene data show CDR1 as SGHRS and CDR2 as YFSETQ. The V end lost 0 bases, the J end lost 8 bases, and 11 bases lay between the germline ends. The CDR3 sequence is 14 residues long.

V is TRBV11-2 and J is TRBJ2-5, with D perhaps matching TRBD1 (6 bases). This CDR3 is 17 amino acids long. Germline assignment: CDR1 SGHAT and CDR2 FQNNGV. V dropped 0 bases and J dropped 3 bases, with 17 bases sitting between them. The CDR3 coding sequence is TGTGCCAGCAGCTTAGAGCGCGTGGGGGCAGGGGAAGAGACCCAGTACTTC. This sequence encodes CASSLERVGAGEETQYF.

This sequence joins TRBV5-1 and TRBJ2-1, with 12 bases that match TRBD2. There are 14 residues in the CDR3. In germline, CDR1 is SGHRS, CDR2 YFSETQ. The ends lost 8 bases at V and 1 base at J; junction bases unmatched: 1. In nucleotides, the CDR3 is TGCGCCAGTGGACTAGCGGGGTCCTACAATGAGCAGTTCTTC. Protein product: CASGLAGSYNEQFF. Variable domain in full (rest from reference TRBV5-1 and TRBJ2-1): KAGVTQTPRYLIKTRGQQVTLSCSPISGHRSVSWYQQTPGQGLQFLFEYFSETQRNKGNFPGRFSGRQFSNSRSEMNVSTLELGDSALYLCASGLAGSYNEQFFGPGTRLTVL.

The CDR3 DNA follows: TGTGCCACCAGGCTGGGGGGCTCCTACGAGCAGTACTTC. Translated, it gives CATRLGGSYEQYF. The rearrangement joins TRBV25-1 to TRBJ2-7; possible D gene TRBD2, 6 bases. CDR3 size: 13 residues. With 10 bases removed from V and 0 bases from J, the gap between germline ends came to 13 bases. Germline lookup yields CDR1 MGHDK and CDR2 SYGVNS.

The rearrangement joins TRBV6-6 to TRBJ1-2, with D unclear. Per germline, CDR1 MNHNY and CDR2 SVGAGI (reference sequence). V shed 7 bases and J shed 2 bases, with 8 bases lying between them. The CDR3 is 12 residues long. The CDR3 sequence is CASTDTNYGYTF. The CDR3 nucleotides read TGTGCCAGCACCGACACCAACTATGGCTACACCTTC.

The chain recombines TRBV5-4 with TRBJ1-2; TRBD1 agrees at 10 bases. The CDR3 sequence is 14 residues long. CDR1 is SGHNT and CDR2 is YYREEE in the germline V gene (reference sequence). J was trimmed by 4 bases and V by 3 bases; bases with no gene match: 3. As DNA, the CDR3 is TGTGCCAGCAGCTGGGACAGGGGCTCCTATGGCTACACCTTC. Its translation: CASSWDRGSYGYTF.

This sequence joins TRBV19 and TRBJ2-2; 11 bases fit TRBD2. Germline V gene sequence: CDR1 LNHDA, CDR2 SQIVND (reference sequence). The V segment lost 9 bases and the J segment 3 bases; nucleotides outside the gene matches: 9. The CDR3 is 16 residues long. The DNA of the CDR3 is TGTGCCAGCAGAGATAGCGGGGGGGGGTACACCGGGGAGCTGTTTTTT. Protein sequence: CASRDSGGGYTGELFF.

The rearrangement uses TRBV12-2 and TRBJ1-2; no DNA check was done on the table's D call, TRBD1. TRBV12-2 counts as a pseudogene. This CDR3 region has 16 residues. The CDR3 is CASRLSGRGPNYGYTF. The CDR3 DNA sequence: TGTGCAAGTCGCTTATCGGGCAGGGGACCTAACTATGGCTACACCTTC.

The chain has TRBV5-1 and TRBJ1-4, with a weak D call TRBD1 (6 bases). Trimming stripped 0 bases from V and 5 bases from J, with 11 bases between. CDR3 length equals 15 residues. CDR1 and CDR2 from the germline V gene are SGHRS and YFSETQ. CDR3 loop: CASSLAPRGNEKLFF. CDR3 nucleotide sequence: TGCGCCAGCAGCTTGGCCCCAAGGGGGAATGAAAAACTGTTTTTT.

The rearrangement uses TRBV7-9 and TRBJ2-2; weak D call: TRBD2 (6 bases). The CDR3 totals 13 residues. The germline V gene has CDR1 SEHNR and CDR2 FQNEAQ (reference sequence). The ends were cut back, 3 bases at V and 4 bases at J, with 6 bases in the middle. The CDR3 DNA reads TGTGCCAGCAGCTTCGGGGGCACCGGGGAGCTGTTTTTT. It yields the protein CASSFGGTGELFF.

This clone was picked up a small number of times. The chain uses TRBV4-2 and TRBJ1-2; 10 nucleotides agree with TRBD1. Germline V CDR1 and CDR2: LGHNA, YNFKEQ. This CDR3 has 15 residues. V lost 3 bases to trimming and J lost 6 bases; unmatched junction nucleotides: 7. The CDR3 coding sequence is TGTGCCAGCAGCCACCAACCCGGGACAGGGGATGGCTACACCTTC. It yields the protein CASSHQPGTGDGYTF.

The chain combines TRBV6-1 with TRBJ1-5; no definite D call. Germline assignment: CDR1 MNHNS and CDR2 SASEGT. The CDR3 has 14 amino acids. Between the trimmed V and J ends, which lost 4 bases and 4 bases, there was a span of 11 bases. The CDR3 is CASSGMRVNQPQHF. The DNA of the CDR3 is TGTGCCAGCAGTGGAATGAGGGTTAATCAGCCCCAGCATTTT.